What follows are 26 T cell receptor beta chains derived from one specimen sequenced in a study of blood T cell repertoires in COVID-19. The protocol was immunoSEQ multiplex PCR, while the TCRdb copy is restricted to in-frame clones and leaves out a portion. The data contain approximately 260,000 clones, around 89% of them singletons. Sequenced material: peripheral blood. All receptors derive from a woman aged 60 to 75 with COVID-19, enrolled during active disease.

J is TRBJ1-4 and V is TRBV5-1, with 7 bases identical to TRBD1. The germline gives CDR1 SGHRS, CDR2 YFSETQ. The CDR3 length is 20 residues. The J segment lost 3 bases and the V segment lost 2 bases, leaving 19 bases of the junction unmatched. CDR3 DNA sequence: TGCGCCAGCAGCTTTGGGCGTCGGACAGGCAGTGGGAACCCTAATGAAAAACTGTTTTTT. Amino acids: CASSFGRRTGSGNPNEKLFF.

This clone was recorded only once. V and J are TRBV5-1 and TRBJ1-2; 9 bases are a match to TRBD1. The CDR3 consists of 15 residues. CDR1 is SGHRS and CDR2 is YFSETQ in the germline V gene. Trimming took 6 bases from V and 4 from J; bases not matched to a gene: 10. The CDR3 here is CASKPNTGGAYGYTF. The CDR3, as DNA: TGCGCCAGCAAACCGAATACAGGGGGCGCCTATGGCTACACCTTC.

V and J are TRBV7-9 and TRBJ1-4, with TRBD1 matching over 9 bases. The CDR3 spans 14 residues. Germline V CDR1 and CDR2: SEHNR, FQNEAQ (reference sequence). Germline trimming cut 5 bases from V and 7 bases from J; bases unmatched to any gene: 5. Here the CDR3 DNA reads TGTGCCAGCAGCCCCGGGACAGGGACTGAAAAACTGTTTTTT. It translates to CASSPGTGTEKLFF. The full variable domain, with the rest looked up from reference TRBV7-9 and TRBJ1-4, is DTGVSQNPRHKITKRGQNVTFRCDPISEHNRLYWYRQTLGQGPEFLTYFQNEAQLEKSRLLSDRFSAERPKGSFSTLEIQRTEQGDSAMYLCASSPGTGTEKLFFGSGTQLSVL.

The chain has TRBV9 and TRBJ2-3; D is ambiguous. This CDR3 contains 12 residues. The V end was cut by 4 bases, the J end by 10 bases, with 13 bases between. Germline lookup yields CDR1 SGDLS and CDR2 YYNGEE. CDR3 sequence: CASSPAELAQYF. The CDR3 DNA reads TGTGCCAGCAGCCCCGCCGAGTTAGCGCAGTATTTT.

The V and J genes are TRBV6-2 or TRBV6-3 and TRBJ2-1; maybe TRBD1 (6 bases). Germline assignment: CDR1 MNHEY and CDR2 SVGEGT. CDR3 length: 16 residues. Trimming left V 2 bases short and J 8 bases short, with 19 bases between. CDR3 coding DNA: TGTGCCAGCAGTTACCCCTTTGGGGGCTCCGATGATGAGCAGTTCTTC. Translating it yields CASSYPFGGSDDEQFF.

The rearrangement links TRBV9 to TRBJ2-7; 8 bases are a match to TRBD1. This CDR3 has 16 residues. Looked up from germline, CDR1 is SGDLS and CDR2 is YYNGEE. J gave up 5 bases and V 2 bases, and 12 bases lay outside the gene matches. Here the CDR3 DNA reads TGTGCCAGCAGCGTGGACTTTAGGACAGGGTTCCACGAGCAGTACTTC. It is translated as CASSVDFRTGFHEQYF.

V usage is TRBV7-9 and J usage is TRBJ1-1; D perhaps matches TRBD1 (6 bases). CDR1 is SEHNR and CDR2 is FQNEAQ in the germline V gene (reference sequence). CDR3 length: 15 residues. Trimming pared 0 bases from V and 4 bases from J, leaving 12 bases between. The CDR3 sequence: CASSLAGGRGTEAFF. The CDR3 bases are TGTGCCAGCAGCTTAGCAGGGGGAAGGGGCACTGAAGCTTTCTTT.

This sequence joins TRBV6-6 and TRBJ2-7, with TRBD1 identical over 10 bases. CDR3 length: 16 residues. Trimming took 0 bases from V and 4 from J; bases not matched to a gene: 6. Germline V lookup: CDR1 MNHNY, CDR2 SVGAGI (reference sequence). CDR3 coding DNA: TGTGCCAGCAGTTACTCCCGACAGGGGGCGAGATACGAGCAGTACTTC. It is translated as CASSYSRQGARYEQYF.

The chain employs TRBV4-3 and TRBJ1-1, with a tentative D call TRBD1 (5 bases). The CDR3 loop spans 13 amino acids. V was clipped by 0 bases and J by 7 bases, with 9 bases between them. Germline CDR1 reads LGHNA; CDR2 reads YSLEER. The CDR3 here is CASSQDSGGEAFF. CDR3 coding DNA: TGCGCCAGCAGCCAAGATTCCGGGGGTGAAGCTTTCTTT.

The CDR3 is CSVDRGRNEQFF. The DNA of the CDR3 is TGCAGCGTGGACAGGGGGAGGAATGAGCAGTTCTTC. The V and J genes are TRBV29-1 and TRBJ2-1; 10 nucleotides align to TRBD1. CDR1 and CDR2 from the germline V gene are SQVTM and ANQGSEA. The CDR3 covers 12 residues. Losses at the gene ends were 6 bases for V and 7 bases for J; bases not matched to a gene: 3.

The chain links TRBV6-2 or TRBV6-3 to TRBJ2-2; maybe TRBD2 (6 bases). CDR1 MNHEY and CDR2 SVGEGT come from the germline V gene. The CDR3 runs to 15 residues. Trimming pared 0 bases from V and 4 bases from J, leaving 9 bases between. CDR3 nucleotide sequence: TGTGCCAGCAGTTACTCCTGGCGGGGCACCGGGGAGCTGTTTTTT. Amino acids: CASSYSWRGTGELFF.

The CDR3 sequence is CASSWFGASTNEKLFF. The CDR3 DNA reads TGTGCCAGCAGCTGGTTTGGGGCCTCAACTAATGAAAAACTGTTTTTT. V and J are TRBV6-2 or TRBV6-3 and TRBJ1-4, with D maybe TRBD1 (5 bases). With 6 bases removed from V and 0 bases from J, the gap between germline ends came to 14 bases. The CDR3 length is 16 residues. CDR1 is MNHEY, CDR2 SVGEGT, per germline.

This rearrangement joins TRBV7-9 to TRBJ1-1, with 11 bases aligning to TRBD1. CDR3 length: 16 amino acids. The V and J ends lost 3 bases and 4 bases, in that order; junction bases with no gene match: 7. Germline CDR1 SEHNR, CDR2 FQNEAQ (reference sequence). The CDR3 coding sequence is TGTGCCAGCAGCTTCGAACCCGGGACAGGGGGCACTGAAGCTTTCTTT. Its protein product is CASSFEPGTGGTEAFF.

CDR3 loop: CAISERSGAYGYTF. The CDR3 bases are TGTGCCATCAGTGAGCGTAGTGGAGCCTATGGCTACACCTTC. The chain has TRBV10-3 and TRBJ1-2; D is undetermined. Trimming shortened V by 2 bases and J by 4 bases, and 11 bases separated the two germline ends. Germline assignment: CDR1 ENHRY and CDR2 SYGVKD. The CDR3 is made up of 14 amino acids.

The chain uses TRBV15 and TRBJ2-6; no clear D gene. The germline V and J ends were trimmed by 3 bases and 0 bases, with 6 bases remaining between them. Germline CDR1 and CDR2: LNHNV and YYDKDF (reference sequence). The CDR3 runs to 15 residues. In DNA, the CDR3 is TGTGCCACCAGCAGCATCTACTCTGGGGCCAACGTCCTGACTTTC. It is translated as CATSSIYSGANVLTF. Combining the CDR3 with reference TRBV15 and TRBJ2-6 gives the whole variable domain DAMVIQNPRYQVTQFGKPVTLSCSQTLNHNVMYWYQQKSSQAPKLLFHYYDKDFNNEADTPDNFQSRRPNTSFCFLDIRSPGLGDTAMYLCATSSIYSGANVLTFGAGSRLTVL.

A single count supports this clone. The chain links TRBV5-8 to TRBJ1-5, with TRBD1 as a possible D gene (5 bases). The V and J ends lost 4 bases and 15 bases respectively, with 17 bases between them. Germline CDR1 SGHTS, CDR2 YDEGEE. The CDR3 totals 12 residues. CDR3 coding DNA: TGTGCCAGCAGCGCCACACAGGCTGCTCGGCATTTT. Amino acid sequence: CASSATQAARHF.

The chain employs TRBV18 and TRBJ1-1, with 10 bases fitting TRBD1. The CDR3 contains 14 residues. The germline V gene encodes CDR1 KGHSH and CDR2 LQKENI. Losses at the gene ends were 4 bases for V and 4 bases for J; bases not matched to a gene: 3. The CDR3 sequence is CASSRGQGSTEAFF. CDR3 sequence (DNA): TGTGCCAGCTCACGGGGACAGGGGAGCACTGAAGCTTTCTTT.

V is TRBV2 and J is TRBJ2-3, with TRBD1 identical over 8 bases. The CDR3 loop spans 14 amino acids. V trimming: 6 bases; J trimming: 2 bases; junction bases outside the gene matches: 4. The germline gives CDR1 SNHLY, CDR2 FYNNEI. CDR3 in DNA: TGTGCCAGCAGGGACAGGGTAAACACAGATACGCAGTATTTT. Protein sequence: CASRDRVNTDTQYF.

The chain employs TRBV7-2 and TRBJ1-3; D unclear. Germline V lookup: CDR1 SGHTA, CDR2 FQGNSA. The V gene lost 5 bases and the J gene lost 0 bases, with 14 bases spanning the gap. CDR3 length: 16 amino acids. The CDR3, as DNA: TGTGCCAGCAGCCTGGAAGGCGGCAGCTCTGGAAACACCATATATTTT. Protein product: CASSLEGGSSGNTIYF.

V and J are TRBV14 and TRBJ1-1, with D possibly being TRBD1 (5 bases). Germline V gives CDR1 SGHDN, CDR2 FVKESK. CDR3 size: 18 residues. V lost 0 bases to trimming and J lost 1 base, with 18 bases between them. The CDR3 nucleotides are TGTGCCAGCAGCCAAGATTTCGGGCAGGGAAGAGGGAACACTGAAGCTTTCTTT. Its translation is CASSQDFGQGRGNTEAFF.

This clone was found many times. This rearrangement joins TRBV5-5 to TRBJ1-5, with D uncertain. CDR3 length: 15 amino acids. Germline V gives CDR1 SGHKS, CDR2 YYEKEE (reference sequence). The V gene lost 4 bases and the J gene lost 7 bases, with 18 bases spanning the gap. The CDR3 bases are TGTGCCAGCAGCCACAACGGGGAAGGTTGGCAGCCCCAGCATTTT. This sequence encodes CASSHNGEGWQPQHF. Looking up the rest from reference TRBV5-5 and TRBJ1-5 gives the full variable domain: DAGVTQSPTHLIKTRGQQVTLRCSPISGHKSVSWYQQVLGQGPQFIFQYYEKEERGRGNFPDRFSARQFPNYSSELNVNALLLGDSALYLCASSHNGEGWQPQHFGDGTRLSIL.

V usage is TRBV9 and J usage is TRBJ2-7; D is perhaps TRBD1 (5 bases). The CDR3 length is 13 residues. The V gene's germline CDR1 is SGDLS and CDR2 YYNGEE. Trimming took 0 bases from V and 6 from J, leaving 10 bases between them. CDR3 region: CASSVGGSGEQYF. In DNA, the CDR3 is TGTGCCAGCAGCGTAGGGGGCTCGGGCGAGCAGTACTTC.

V usage is TRBV29-1 and J usage is TRBJ1-2; D not resolved. The CDR3 length is 13 residues. V gave up 5 bases and J gave up 4 bases, with 14 bases separating them. Looked up from germline, CDR1 is SQVTM and CDR2 is ANQGSEA. The CDR3 nucleotides are TGCAGCGTTTCAGCTATAGAGGGCTATGGCTACACCTTC. Its translation is CSVSAIEGYGYTF.

V and J are TRBV7-2 and TRBJ1-6, with a weak D call TRBD1 (6 bases). Germline assignment: CDR1 SGHTA and CDR2 FQGNSA. This CDR3 is built from 15 residues. V shed 2 bases and J shed 6 bases, with 11 bases lying between them. CDR3 sequence: CASSLQGRGNSPLHF. The CDR3 coding sequence is TGTGCCAGCAGCTTACAGGGGCGAGGTAATTCACCCCTCCACTTT.

The chain combines TRBV7-2 with TRBJ2-7; TRBD2 matches at 9 bases. The CDR3 runs 15 residues. Losses at the gene ends were 5 bases for V and 2 bases for J; bases not matched to a gene: 7. Looked up from germline, CDR1 is SGHTA and CDR2 is FQGNSA. CDR3 in amino acids: CASSPLAGPAYEQYF. As DNA, the CDR3 is TGTGCCAGCAGCCCCCTAGCGGGGCCAGCCTACGAGCAGTACTTC.

The chain carries TRBV9 and TRBJ1-4; D gene unclear. The CDR3 is 13 residues long. Germline V gene lookup returns CDR1 SGDLS and CDR2 YYNGEE. Trimming removed 0 bases at V and 7 bases at J, with 7 bases between. The CDR3 spells CASSVEPGEKLFF. CDR3 nucleotide sequence: TGTGCCAGCAGCGTAGAACCGGGTGAAAAACTGTTTTTT.